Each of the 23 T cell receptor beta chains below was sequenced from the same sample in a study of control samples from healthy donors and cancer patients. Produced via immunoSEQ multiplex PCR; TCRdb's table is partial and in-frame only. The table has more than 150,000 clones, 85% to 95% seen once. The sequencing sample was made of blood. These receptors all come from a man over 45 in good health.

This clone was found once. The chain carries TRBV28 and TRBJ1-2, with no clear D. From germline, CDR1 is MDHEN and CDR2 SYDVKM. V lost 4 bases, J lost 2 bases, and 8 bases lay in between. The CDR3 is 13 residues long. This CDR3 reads CASSYNPNYGYTF. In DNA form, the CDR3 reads TGTGCCAGCAGTTATAACCCCAACTATGGCTACACCTTC.

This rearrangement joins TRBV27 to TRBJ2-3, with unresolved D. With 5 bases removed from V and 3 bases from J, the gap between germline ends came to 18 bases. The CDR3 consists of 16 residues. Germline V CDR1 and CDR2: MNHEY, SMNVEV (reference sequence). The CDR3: CASSPVSPRETDTQYF. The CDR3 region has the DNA TGTGCCAGCAGTCCCGTCTCGCCACGAGAAACAGATACGCAGTATTTT.

CDR3 DNA sequence: TGTGCCAGCAGCTATTACAGGGGACCCCAAGAGACCCAGTACTTC. Protein product: CASSYYRGPQETQYF. The J gene is TRBJ2-5, the V gene TRBV5-6, with 7 positions matching TRBD1. The ends lost 3 bases at V and 1 base at J; junction bases unmatched: 6. CDR1 and CDR2 from the germline V gene are SGHDT and YYEEEE. The CDR3 runs to 15 residues.

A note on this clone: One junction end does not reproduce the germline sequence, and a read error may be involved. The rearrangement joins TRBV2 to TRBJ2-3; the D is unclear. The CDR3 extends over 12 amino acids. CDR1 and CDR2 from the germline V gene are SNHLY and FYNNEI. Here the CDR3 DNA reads TGTGCCAACAGTTCAACTAAAGATACGCAGTATTTT. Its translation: CANSSTKDTQYF.

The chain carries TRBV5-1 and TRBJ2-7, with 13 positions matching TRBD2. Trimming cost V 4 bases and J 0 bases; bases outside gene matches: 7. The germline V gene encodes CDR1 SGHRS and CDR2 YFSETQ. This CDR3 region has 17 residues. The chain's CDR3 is CASSQTSGRHYSYEQYF. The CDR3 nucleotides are TGCGCCAGCAGCCAGACTAGCGGGAGGCATTACTCCTACGAGCAGTACTTC.

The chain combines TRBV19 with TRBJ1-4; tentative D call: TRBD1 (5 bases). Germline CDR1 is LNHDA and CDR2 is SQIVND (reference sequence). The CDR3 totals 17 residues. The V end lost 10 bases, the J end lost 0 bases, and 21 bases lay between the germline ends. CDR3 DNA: TGTGCCACCAACGGTGGTGGGGGGACGCCAACTAATGAAAAACTGTTTTTT. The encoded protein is CATNGGGGTPTNEKLFF.

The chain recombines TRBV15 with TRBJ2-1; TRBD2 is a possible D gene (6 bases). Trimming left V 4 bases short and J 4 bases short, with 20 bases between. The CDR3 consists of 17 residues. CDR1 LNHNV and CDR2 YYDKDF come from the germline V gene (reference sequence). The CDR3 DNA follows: TGTGCCACCAGCACCCTCCTGGGCGGGAATACTTACAATGAGCAGTTCTTC. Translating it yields CATSTLLGGNTYNEQFF.

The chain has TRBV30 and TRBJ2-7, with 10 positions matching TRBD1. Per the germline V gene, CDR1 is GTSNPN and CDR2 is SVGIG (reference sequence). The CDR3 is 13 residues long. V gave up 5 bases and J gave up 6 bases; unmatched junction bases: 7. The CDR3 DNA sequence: TGTGCCTGGGGGACAGGGGCGAAGGGCGAGCAGTACTTC. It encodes CAWGTGAKGEQYF.

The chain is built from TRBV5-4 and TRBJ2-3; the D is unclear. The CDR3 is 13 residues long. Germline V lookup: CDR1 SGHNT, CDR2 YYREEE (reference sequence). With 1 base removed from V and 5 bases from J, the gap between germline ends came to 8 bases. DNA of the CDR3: TGTGCCAGCAGCTTGTACCAAGAAGATACGCAGTATTTT. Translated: CASSLYQEDTQYF.

CDR3 loop: CAWRRGRPSYEQYF. CDR3 bases: TGTGCCTGGAGAAGAGGGAGGCCCTCCTACGAGCAGTACTTC. V is TRBV30 and J is TRBJ2-7; tentative D call: TRBD2 (6 bases). Germline CDR1 reads GTSNPN; CDR2 reads SVGIG (reference sequence). Trimming left V 3 bases short and J 0 bases short, with 12 bases between. The CDR3 covers 14 residues.

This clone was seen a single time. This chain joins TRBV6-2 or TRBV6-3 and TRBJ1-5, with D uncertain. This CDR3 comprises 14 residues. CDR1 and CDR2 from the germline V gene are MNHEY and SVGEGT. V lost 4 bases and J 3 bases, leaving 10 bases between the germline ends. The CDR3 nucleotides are TGTGCCAGCAGTTTTTCCCCCAACAATCAGCCCCAGCATTTT. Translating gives CASSFSPNNQPQHF.

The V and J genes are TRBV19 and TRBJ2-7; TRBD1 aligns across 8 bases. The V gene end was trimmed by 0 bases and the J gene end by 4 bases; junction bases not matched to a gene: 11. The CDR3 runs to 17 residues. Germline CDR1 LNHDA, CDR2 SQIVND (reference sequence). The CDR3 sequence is CASSIETGTGILYEQYF. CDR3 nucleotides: TGTGCCAGTAGTATAGAGACCGGGACAGGTATACTGTACGAGCAGTACTTC.

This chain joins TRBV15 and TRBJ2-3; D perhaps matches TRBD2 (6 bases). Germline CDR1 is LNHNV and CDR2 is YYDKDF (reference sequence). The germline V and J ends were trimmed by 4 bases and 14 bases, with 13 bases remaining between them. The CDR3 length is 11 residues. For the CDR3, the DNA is TGTGCCACCAGCATAGCGGCTAGTCGGTATTTT. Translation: CATSIAASRYF.

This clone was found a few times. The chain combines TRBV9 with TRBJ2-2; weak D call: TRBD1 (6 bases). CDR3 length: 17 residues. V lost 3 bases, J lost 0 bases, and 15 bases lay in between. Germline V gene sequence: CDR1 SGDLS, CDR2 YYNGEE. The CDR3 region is CASSAPFEGANTGELFF. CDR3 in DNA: TGTGCCAGCAGCGCCCCCTTTGAGGGGGCGAACACCGGGGAGCTGTTTTTT.

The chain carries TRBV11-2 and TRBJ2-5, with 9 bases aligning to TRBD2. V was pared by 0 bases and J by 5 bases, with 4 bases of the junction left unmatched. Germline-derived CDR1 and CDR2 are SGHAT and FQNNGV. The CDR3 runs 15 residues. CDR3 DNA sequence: TGTGCCAGCAGCTTAGAGAGCGGGAGGACGGAGACCCAGTACTTC. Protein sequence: CASSLESGRTETQYF.

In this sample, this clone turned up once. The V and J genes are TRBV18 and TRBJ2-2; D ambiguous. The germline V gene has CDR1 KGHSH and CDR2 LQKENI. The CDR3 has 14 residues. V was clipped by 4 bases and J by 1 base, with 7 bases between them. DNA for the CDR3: TGTGCCAGCTCACTACTCGGGAACACCGGGGAGCTGTTTTTT. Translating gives CASSLLGNTGELFF. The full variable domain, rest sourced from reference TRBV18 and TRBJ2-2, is NAGVMQNPRHLVRRRGQEARLRCSPMKGHSHVYWYRQLPEEGLKFMVYLQKENIIDESGMPKERFSAEFPKEGPSILRIQQVVRGDSAAYFCASSLLGNTGELFFGEGSRLTVL.

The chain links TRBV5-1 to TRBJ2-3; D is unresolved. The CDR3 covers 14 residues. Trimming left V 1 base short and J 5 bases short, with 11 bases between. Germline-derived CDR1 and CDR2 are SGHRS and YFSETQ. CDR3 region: CASSLNVGLDTQYF. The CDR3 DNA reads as TGCGCCAGCAGCTTGAATGTAGGCTTAGATACGCAGTATTTT.

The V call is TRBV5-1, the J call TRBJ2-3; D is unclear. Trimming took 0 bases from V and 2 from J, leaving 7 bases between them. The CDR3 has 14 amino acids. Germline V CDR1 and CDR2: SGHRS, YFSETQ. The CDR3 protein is CASSLDQTTDTQYF. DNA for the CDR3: TGCGCCAGCAGCTTGGACCAGACCACAGATACGCAGTATTTT.

The chain's CDR3 is CASSLEGSPNTEAFF. CDR3 nucleotide sequence: TGCGCCAGCAGCTTGGAGGGGAGCCCGAACACTGAAGCTTTCTTT. The rearrangement links TRBV5-1 to TRBJ1-1; D is perhaps TRBD1 (5 bases). The CDR3 covers 15 residues. Trimming removed 0 bases from V and 1 base from J, with 10 bases in between. Germline V lookup: CDR1 SGHRS, CDR2 YFSETQ.

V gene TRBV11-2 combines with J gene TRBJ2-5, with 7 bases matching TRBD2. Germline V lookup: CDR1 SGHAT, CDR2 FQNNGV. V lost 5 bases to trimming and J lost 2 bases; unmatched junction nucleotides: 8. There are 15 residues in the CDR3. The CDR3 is CASSTAGRWQETQYF. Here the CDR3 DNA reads TGTGCCAGCAGCACTGCCGGGAGGTGGCAAGAGACCCAGTACTTC.

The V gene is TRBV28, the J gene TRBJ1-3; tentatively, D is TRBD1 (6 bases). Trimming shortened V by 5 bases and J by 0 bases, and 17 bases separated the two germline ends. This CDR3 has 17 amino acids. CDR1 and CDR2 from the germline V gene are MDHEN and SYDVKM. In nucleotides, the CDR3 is TGTGCCAGCAGTCTCCACCTCGGACAGAGCTCTGGAAACACCATATATTTT. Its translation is CASSLHLGQSSGNTIYF.

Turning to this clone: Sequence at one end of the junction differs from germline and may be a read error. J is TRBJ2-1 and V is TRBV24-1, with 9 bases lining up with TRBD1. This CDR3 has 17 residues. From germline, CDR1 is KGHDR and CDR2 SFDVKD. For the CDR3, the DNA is TGTGCCACCAGTGGTTTGGGACAGGGAAAGGCCTACAATGAGCAGTTCTTC. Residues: CATSGLGQGKAYNEQFF.

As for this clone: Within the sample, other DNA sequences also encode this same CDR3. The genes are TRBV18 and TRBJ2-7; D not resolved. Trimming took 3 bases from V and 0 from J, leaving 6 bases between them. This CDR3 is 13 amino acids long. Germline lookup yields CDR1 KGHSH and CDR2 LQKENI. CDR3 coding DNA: TGTGCCAGCTCACCTCCTAGCTCCTACGAGCAGTACTTC. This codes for CASSPPSSYEQYF.